Detailed here is one T cell receptor beta chain. This record comes from a study of tumor-infiltrating lymphocytes in localized non-small cell lung cancer. This CDR3 spans 16 amino acids. In germline, CDR1 is SGHDT, CDR2 YYEEEE. With V trimmed by 3 bases and J by 2 bases, 8 bases remained unmatched. Libraries were prepared by immunoSEQ multiplex PCR; TCRdb keeps only in-frame clonotypes and omits some of them. Of about 7,200 clones listed, approximately 61% are singletons. Sequenced material: lung tumor tissue. The chain combines TRBV5-6 with TRBJ2-3, with 8 bases identical to TRBD1. The source of this sequence is a human donor with non-small cell lung cancer. The CDR3 loop reads CASSYSGQGITDTQYF. Written as DNA, the CDR3 is TGTGCCAGCAGCTACTCCGGACAGGGAATCACAGATACGCAGTATTTT.